The 12 T cell receptor beta chains below all came from one sample that was sequenced in a study of CD8 T cells in Susac syndrome. Random-hexamer reverse transcription was applied to roughly 0.5 to 1 ug RNA. Via MiXCR, TCRdb re-called the immunoSEQ multiplex PCR reads, giving one row per CDR3 protein. The sample lists a few hundred thousand distinct CDR3 sequences, approximately 85% seen once, with under 0.15% in the top ten. The sequenced sample consisted of CD8+ T cells from PBMCs. The origin of the receptors is a human donor with multiple sclerosis.

The chain couples TRBV6-5 to TRBJ1-2; D gene uncertain. With 0 bases removed from V and 4 bases from J, the gap between germline ends came to 9 bases. Germline CDR1 MNHEY, CDR2 SVGAGI. The CDR3 runs to 14 residues. The CDR3 DNA follows: TGTGCCAGCAGTTACTCTTCCAGGTCCTATGGCTACACCTTC. Translated, it gives CASSYSSRSYGYTF.

The V call is TRBV30, the J call TRBJ2-5; D is ambiguous. Germline CDR1 GTSNPN, CDR2 SVGIG (reference sequence). Trimming removed 5 bases from V and 0 bases from J, with 7 bases in between. This CDR3 spans 12 amino acids. The CDR3 nucleotides are TGTGCCTGGGCAGCGTACCAAGAGACCCAGTACTTC. Amino acids: CAWAAYQETQYF.

CDR3 protein: CASSYVSTDEKLFF. The DNA of the CDR3 is TGTGCCAGCAGTTACGTTTCGACAGATGAAAAACTGTTTTTT. The chain combines TRBV6-6 with TRBJ1-4, with D tentatively TRBD1 (5 bases). The length of the CDR3 is 14 residues. Germline V gene lookup returns CDR1 MNHNY and CDR2 SVGAGI (reference sequence). Trimming stripped 2 bases from V and 6 bases from J, with 10 bases between.

The gene calls are TRBV11-2 and TRBJ2-7; D is perhaps TRBD1 or TRBD2 (5 bases each). Trimming removed 4 bases at V and 0 bases at J, with 13 bases between. The CDR3 sequence is 15 residues long. Germline V lookup: CDR1 SGHAT, CDR2 FQNNGV. CDR3 in DNA: TGTGCCAGCAGCTCATCCGGGGCCAACTCCTACGAGCAGTACTTC. Translating it yields CASSSSGANSYEQYF.

V and J are TRBV30 and TRBJ1-2, with 7 bases matching TRBD1. V trimming: 0 bases; J trimming: 6 bases; junction bases outside the gene matches: 4. The germline V gene encodes CDR1 GTSNPN and CDR2 SVGIG (reference sequence). The CDR3 extends over 13 amino acids. The CDR3, as DNA: TGTGCCTGGAGTGTTGGGACAGCGGATGGCTACACCTTC. Encoded protein: CAWSVGTADGYTF.

This clonotype was seen a handful of times. The rearrangement joins TRBV5-1 to TRBJ2-7, with 8 nucleotides matching TRBD1. Germline-derived CDR1 and CDR2 are SGHRS and YFSETQ. V lost 0 bases, J lost 7 bases, and 12 bases stayed unmatched. This CDR3 is built from 16 residues. The CDR3 protein is CASSLDGTGGRWEQYF. The DNA for the CDR3 is TGCGCCAGCAGCTTGGATGGTACAGGGGGGCGGTGGGAGCAGTACTTC.

This chain uses TRBV6-5 with TRBJ2-7, with unresolved D. Germline values: CDR1 MNHEY, CDR2 SVGAGI. This CDR3 region has 14 residues. Between the trimmed V and J ends, which lost 2 bases and 2 bases, there was a span of 10 bases. The CDR3 nucleotides are TGTGCCAGCAGTTACGTCGGGTCCCCCTACGAGCAGTACTTC. Protein: CASSYVGSPYEQYF.

The V and J genes are TRBV27 and TRBJ1-2; D is ambiguous. V lost 6 bases to trimming and J lost 1 base, with 9 bases between them. Per germline, CDR1 MNHEY and CDR2 SMNVEV (reference sequence). The CDR3 spans 13 residues. The CDR3 here is CASSISFNYGYTF. The DNA for the CDR3 is TGTGCCAGCAGCATCAGTTTTAACTATGGCTACACCTTC.

The chain joins TRBV7-9 to TRBJ2-3; D possibly matches TRBD1 or TRBD2 (6 bases each). In germline, CDR1 is SEHNR, CDR2 FQNEAQ (reference sequence). The CDR3 is 15 amino acids. V was clipped by 6 bases and J by 4 bases, with 17 bases between them. The CDR3 reads CASSRPRGGADTQYF. The CDR3 DNA sequence: TGTGCCAGCAGTCGTCCCAGGGGAGGCGCAGATACGCAGTATTTT.

This clonotype was seen once. The germline gene is not matched at one end of the junction; a read error may be the cause. The chain employs TRBV27 and TRBJ2-7, with 7 bases that match TRBD1. Germline values: CDR1 MNHEY, CDR2 SMNVEV (reference sequence). The CDR3 is 12 residues long. CDR3 in amino acids: CASSYLPGQLAF. In DNA, the CDR3 is TGTGCCAGCAGTTACCTGCCGGGACAGCTAGCTTTC.

The chain links TRBV12-3 or TRBV12-4 to TRBJ2-1, with TRBD1 matching 9 bases. With 6 bases clipped from V and 2 bases from J, the junction kept 5 bases outside the gene matches. The CDR3 totals 15 residues. CDR3 sequence reads: CASRPTGGPYNEQFF. In nucleotides, the CDR3 is TGTGCCAGCAGACCTACAGGGGGCCCCTACAATGAGCAGTTCTTC.

This clonotype was recorded a few times. The chain employs TRBV6-1 and TRBJ1-1, with D uncertain. V gave up 5 bases and J gave up 4 bases, with 8 bases separating them. Germline V CDR1 and CDR2: MNHNS, SASEGT. This CDR3 contains 12 residues. CDR3 DNA sequence: TGTGCCAGCAGTCAAGGGATCACTGAAGCTTTCTTT. It translates to CASSQGITEAFF.